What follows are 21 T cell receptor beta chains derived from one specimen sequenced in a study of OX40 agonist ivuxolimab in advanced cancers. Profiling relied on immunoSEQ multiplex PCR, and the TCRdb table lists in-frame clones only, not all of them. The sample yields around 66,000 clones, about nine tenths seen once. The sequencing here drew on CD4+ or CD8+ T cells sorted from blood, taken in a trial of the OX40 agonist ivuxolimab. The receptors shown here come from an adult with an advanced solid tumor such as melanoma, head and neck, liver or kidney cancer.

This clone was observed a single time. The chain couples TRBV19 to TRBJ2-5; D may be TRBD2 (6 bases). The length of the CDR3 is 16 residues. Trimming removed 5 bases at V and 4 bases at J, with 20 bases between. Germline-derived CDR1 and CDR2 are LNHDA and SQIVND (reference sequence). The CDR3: CASSAMRAGLGETQYF. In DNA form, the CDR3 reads TGTGCCAGTAGTGCGATGAGGGCGGGGTTGGGAGAGACCCAGTACTTC.

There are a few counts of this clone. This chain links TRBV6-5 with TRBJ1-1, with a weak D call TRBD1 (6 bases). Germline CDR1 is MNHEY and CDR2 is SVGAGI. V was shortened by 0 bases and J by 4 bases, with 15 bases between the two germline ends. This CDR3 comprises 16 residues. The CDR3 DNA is TGTGCCAGCAGTTACTCGGGGGGCTTGCGGATCACTGAAGCTTTCTTT. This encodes CASSYSGGLRITEAFF.

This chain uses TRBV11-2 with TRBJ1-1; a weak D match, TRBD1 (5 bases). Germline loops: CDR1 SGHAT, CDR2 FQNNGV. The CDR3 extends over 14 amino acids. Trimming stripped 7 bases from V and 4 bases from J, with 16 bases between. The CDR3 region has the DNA TGTGCCAGCAACCGAGAGCAGGGTGGCACTGAAGCTTTCTTT. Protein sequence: CASNREQGGTEAFF.

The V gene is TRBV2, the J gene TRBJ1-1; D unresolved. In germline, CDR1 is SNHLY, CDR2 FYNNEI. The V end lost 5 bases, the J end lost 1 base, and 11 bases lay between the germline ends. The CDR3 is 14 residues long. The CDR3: CASSPQTANTEAFF. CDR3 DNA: TGTGCCAGCAGTCCACAGACCGCGAACACTGAAGCTTTCTTT.

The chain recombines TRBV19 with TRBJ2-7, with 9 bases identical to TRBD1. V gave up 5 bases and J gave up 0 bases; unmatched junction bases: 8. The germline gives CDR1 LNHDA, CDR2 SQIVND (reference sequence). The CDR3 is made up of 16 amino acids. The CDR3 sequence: CASSLQGAFPSYEQYF. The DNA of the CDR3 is TGTGCCAGTAGTCTACAGGGGGCCTTCCCCTCCTACGAGCAGTACTTC.

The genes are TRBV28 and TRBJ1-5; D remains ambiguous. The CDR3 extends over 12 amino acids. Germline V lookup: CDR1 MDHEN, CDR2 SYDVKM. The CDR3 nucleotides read TGTATATTCCGGGTTATAAATCAGCCCCAGCATTTT. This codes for CIFRVINQPQHF.

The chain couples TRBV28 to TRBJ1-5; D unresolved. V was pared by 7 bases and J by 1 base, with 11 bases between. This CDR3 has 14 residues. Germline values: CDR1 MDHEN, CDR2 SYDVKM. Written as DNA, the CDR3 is TGTGCCAGCAAAGCGTTAGGGAGCAATCAGCCCCAGCATTTT. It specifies CASKALGSNQPQHF.

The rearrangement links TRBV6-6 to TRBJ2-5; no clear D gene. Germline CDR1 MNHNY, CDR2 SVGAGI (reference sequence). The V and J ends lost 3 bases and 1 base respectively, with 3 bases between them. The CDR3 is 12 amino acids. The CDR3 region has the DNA TGTGCCAGCAGTTATTTCCAAGAGACCCAGTACTTC. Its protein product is CASSYFQETQYF.

CDR3 residues: CAWSVRTRLFF. The CDR3 bases are TGTGCCTGGAGTGTTAGAACTAGACTGTTTTTT. This chain connects TRBV30 to TRBJ1-4; D gene uncertain. This CDR3 comprises 11 residues. Trimming took 0 bases from V and 13 from J, leaving 9 bases between them. The germline V gene has CDR1 GTSNPN and CDR2 SVGIG (reference sequence). The complete variable domain, with remaining parts taken from reference TRBV30 and TRBJ1-4, reads SQTIHQWPATLVQPVGSPLSLECTVEGTSNPNLYWYRQAAGRGLQLLFYSVGIGQISSEVPQNLSASRPQDRQFILSSKKLLLSDSGFYLCAWSVRTRLFFGSGTQLSVL.

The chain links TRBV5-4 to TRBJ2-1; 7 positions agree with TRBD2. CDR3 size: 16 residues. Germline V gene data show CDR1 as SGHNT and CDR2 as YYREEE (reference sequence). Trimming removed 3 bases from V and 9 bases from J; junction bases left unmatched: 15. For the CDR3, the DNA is TGTGCCAGCAGCTCGAGCATGGCGGGAGCTTTCGTTGAGCAGTTCTTC. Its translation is CASSSSMAGAFVEQFF.

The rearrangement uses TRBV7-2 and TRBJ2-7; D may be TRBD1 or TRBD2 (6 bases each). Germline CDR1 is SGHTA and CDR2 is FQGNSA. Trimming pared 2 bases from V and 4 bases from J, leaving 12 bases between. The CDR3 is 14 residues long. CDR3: CASSLLGGSYEQYF. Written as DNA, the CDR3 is TGTGCCAGCAGCTTATTGGGGGGCTCGTACGAGCAGTACTTC.

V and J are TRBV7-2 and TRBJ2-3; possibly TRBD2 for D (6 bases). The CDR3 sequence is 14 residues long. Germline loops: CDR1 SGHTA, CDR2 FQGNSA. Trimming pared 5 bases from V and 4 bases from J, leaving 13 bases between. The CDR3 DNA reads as TGTGCCAGCAGCCCGCCCCCGGGGGCAGATACGCAGTATTTT. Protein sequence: CASSPPPGADTQYF.

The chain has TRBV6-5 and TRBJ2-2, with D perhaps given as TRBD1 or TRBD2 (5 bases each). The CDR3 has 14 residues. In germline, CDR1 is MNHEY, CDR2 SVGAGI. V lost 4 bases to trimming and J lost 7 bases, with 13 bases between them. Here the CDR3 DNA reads TGTGCCAGCAGTTTCTGGGGGAGAGACGGGGAGCTGTTTTTT. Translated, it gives CASSFWGRDGELFF.

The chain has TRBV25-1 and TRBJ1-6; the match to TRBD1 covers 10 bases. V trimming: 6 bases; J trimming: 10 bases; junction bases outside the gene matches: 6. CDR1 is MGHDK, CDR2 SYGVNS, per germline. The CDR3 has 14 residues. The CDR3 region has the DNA TGTGCCAGCAGCACCGGGACAGGGGTGTCACCCCTCCACTTT. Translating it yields CASSTGTGVSPLHF.

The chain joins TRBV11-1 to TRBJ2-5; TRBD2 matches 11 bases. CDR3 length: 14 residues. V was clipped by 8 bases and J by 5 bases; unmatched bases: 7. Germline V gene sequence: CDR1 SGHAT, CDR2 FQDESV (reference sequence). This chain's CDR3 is CASSPLAGVETQYF. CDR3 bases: TGTGCCAGCTCCCCACTAGCGGGGGTTGAGACCCAGTACTTC.

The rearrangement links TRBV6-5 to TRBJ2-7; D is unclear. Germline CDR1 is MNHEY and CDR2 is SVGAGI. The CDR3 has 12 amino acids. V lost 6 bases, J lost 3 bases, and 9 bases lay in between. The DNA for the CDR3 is TGTGCCAGCAGCACTGGAGTCTACGAGCAGTACTTC. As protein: CASSTGVYEQYF.

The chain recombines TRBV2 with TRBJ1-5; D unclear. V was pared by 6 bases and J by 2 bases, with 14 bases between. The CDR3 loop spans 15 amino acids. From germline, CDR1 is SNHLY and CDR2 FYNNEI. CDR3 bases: TGTGCCAGCAGAGAGGCAGAGGGAGGCAATCAGCCCCAGCATTTT. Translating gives CASREAEGGNQPQHF. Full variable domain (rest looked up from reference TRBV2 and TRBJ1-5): EPEVTQTPSHQVTQMGQEVILRCVPISNHLYFYWYRQILGQKVEFLVSFYNNEISEKSEIFDDQFSVERPDGSNFTLKIRSTKLEDSAMYFCASREAEGGNQPQHFGDGTRLSIL.

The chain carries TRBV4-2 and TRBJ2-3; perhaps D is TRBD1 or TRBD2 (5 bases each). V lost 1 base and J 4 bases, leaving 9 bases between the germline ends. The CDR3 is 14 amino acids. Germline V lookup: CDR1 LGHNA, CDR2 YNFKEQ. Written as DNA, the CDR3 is TGTGCCAGCAGCCAAGGAGGGGCTTCAGATACGCAGTATTTT. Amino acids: CASSQGGASDTQYF.

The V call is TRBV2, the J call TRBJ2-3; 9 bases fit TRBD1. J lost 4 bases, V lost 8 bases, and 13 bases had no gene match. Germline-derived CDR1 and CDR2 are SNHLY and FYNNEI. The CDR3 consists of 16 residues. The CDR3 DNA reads TGTGCCAGCCGCTTAATGGACAGGGGTGGAGCAGATACGCAGTATTTT. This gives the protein CASRLMDRGGADTQYF. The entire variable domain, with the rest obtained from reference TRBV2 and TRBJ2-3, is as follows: EPEVTQTPSHQVTQMGQEVILRCVPISNHLYFYWYRQILGQKVEFLVSFYNNEISEKSEIFDDQFSVERPDGSNFTLKIRSTKLEDSAMYFCASRLMDRGGADTQYFGPGTRLTVL.

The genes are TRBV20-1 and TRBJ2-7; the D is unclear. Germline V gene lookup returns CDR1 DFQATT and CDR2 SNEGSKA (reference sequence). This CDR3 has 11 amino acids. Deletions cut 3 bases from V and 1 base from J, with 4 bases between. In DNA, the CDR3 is TGCAGTGCTAGTATTTCCTACGAGCAGTACTTC. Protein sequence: CSASISYEQYF.

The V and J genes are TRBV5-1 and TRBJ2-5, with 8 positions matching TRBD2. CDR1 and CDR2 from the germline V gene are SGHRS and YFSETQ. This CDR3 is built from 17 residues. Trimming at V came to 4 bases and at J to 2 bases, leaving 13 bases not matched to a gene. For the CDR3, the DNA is TGCGCCAGCAGCCCGGGGGGGCAGACCCTTAGGCAAGAGACCCAGTACTTC. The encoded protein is CASSPGGQTLRQETQYF.